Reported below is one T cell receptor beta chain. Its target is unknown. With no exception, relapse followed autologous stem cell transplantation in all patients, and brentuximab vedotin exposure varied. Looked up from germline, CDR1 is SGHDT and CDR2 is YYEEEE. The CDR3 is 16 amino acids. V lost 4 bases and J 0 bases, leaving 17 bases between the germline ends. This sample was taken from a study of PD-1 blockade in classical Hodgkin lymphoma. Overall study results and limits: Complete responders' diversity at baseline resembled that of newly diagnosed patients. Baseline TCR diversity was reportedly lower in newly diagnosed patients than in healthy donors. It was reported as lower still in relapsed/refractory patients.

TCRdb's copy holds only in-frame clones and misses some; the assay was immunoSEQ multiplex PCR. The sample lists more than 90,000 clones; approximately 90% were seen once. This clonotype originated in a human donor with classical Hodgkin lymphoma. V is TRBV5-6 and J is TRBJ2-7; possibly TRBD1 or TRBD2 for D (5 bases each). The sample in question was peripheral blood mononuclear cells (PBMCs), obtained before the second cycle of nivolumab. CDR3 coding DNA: TGTGCCAGCAGCCTATACCGGGACGGCAGCTCCTACGAGCAGTACTTC. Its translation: CASSLYRDGSSYEQYF.